This is a list of T cell receptor beta chains from one sample in a study of T-cell reconstitution after alpha-beta-depleted transplantation in children. One entry per CDR3 protein, called by TCRdb with MiXCR from the PCR reads. The sample yields fewer than 550,000 distinct CDR3 sequences, more than 9.5% seen once. Sequenced here: PBMCs, mostly from graft donor cells, sampled 180 days after TCRalphabeta/CD19-depleted stem cell transplant. These receptors all stem from a female patient aged 2 to 10 who had a stem cell transplant for aplastic anemia, so the T cells may come from the graft donor. Both conserved end residues are part of each CDR3. The D gene is left open where the match is weak. A clone size is listed for some rows: how often the clone was seen (once, few, many), or a class if it is expanded.

j_gene: TRBJ2-3; v_gene: TRBV20-1; abundance: NA; len: 16; d_gene: TRBD2; CDR3nt: TGCAGTGCTAGCCGACTAGCGGGAGTCGGCGGGGATACGCAGTATTTT; CDR3aa: CSASRLAGVGGDTQYF
j_gene: TRBJ1-1; v_gene: TRBV5-6; abundance: NA; len: 17; d_gene: TRBD1; CDR3nt: TGTGCCAGCAGCTTGGCGGGGACAGGGGGCATTCTGACTGAAGCTTTCTTT; CDR3aa: CASSLAGTGGILTEAFF
j_gene: TRBJ2-1; v_gene: TRBV25-1; abundance: many; len: 14; d_gene: NA; CDR3nt: TGTGCCAGCAGTGACGCAGGGATCTTCAATGAGCAGTTCTTC; CDR3aa: CASSDAGIFNEQFF
j_gene: TRBJ2-2; v_gene: TRBV28; abundance: few; len: 13; d_gene: TRBD1; CDR3nt: TGTGCCAGCTTGGGACAGGGGATCGGGGAGCTGTTTTTT; CDR3aa: CASLGQGIGELFF
j_gene: TRBJ2-1; v_gene: TRBV6-5; abundance: many; len: 12; d_gene: NA; CDR3nt: TGTGCCAGCAGCCAACCCCCCAGTTTGCAGTTCTTC; CDR3aa: CASSQPPSLQFF
j_gene: TRBJ2-1; v_gene: TRBV18; abundance: few; len: 15; d_gene: TRBD1; CDR3nt: TGTGCCAGCTCACCATCCCTTGGCAGGGGGCCTGAGCAGTTCTTC; CDR3aa: CASSPSLGRGPEQFF
j_gene: TRBJ1-1; v_gene: TRBV29-1; abundance: NA; len: 15; d_gene: NA; CDR3nt: TGCAGCGTTGGGGGATACAGGGTGAGTGCCGCTGAAGCTTTCTTT; CDR3aa: CSVGGYRVSAAEAFF
j_gene: TRBJ2-5; v_gene: TRBV5-1; abundance: many; len: 14; d_gene: NA; CDR3nt: TGCGCCAGCAGCTTGGAAGCTCCGAAAGAGACCCAGTACTTC; CDR3aa: CASSLEAPKETQYF
j_gene: TRBJ2-4; v_gene: TRBV10-3; abundance: many; len: 13; d_gene: NA; CDR3nt: TGTGCCATCAGCCGGCAGCCGCGTGACATTCAGTACTTC; CDR3aa: CAISRQPRDIQYF
j_gene: TRBJ2-7; v_gene: TRBV6-5; abundance: few; len: 15; d_gene: TRBD1; CDR3nt: TGTGCCAGCAGGGGCGGACAGGGGTCATCCTACGAGCAGTACTTC; CDR3aa: CASRGGQGSSYEQYF
j_gene: TRBJ2-1; v_gene: TRBV28; abundance: few; len: 16; d_gene: TRBD2; CDR3nt: TGTGCCAGCAGTTCATGGGCGGGAGGGCCCTACAATGAGCAGTTCTTC; CDR3aa: CASSSWAGGPYNEQFF
j_gene: TRBJ2-4; v_gene: TRBV12-3/TRBV12-4; abundance: NA; len: 15; d_gene: NA; CDR3nt: TGTGCCAGCAGTTTAGAGACTCTAGCCAAAAACATTCAGTACTTC; CDR3aa: CASSLETLAKNIQYF
j_gene: TRBJ2-5; v_gene: TRBV7-9; abundance: NA; len: 16; d_gene: TRBD2; CDR3nt: TGTGCCAGCAGCTCGGTTTGGGCGCGGGGGAAAGAGACCCAGTACTTC; CDR3aa: CASSSVWARGKETQYF
j_gene: TRBJ2-7; v_gene: TRBV4-2; abundance: few; len: 13; d_gene: NA; CDR3nt: TGTGCCAGCAGCCGGGATCCGCAGGGGGAGCAGTACTTC; CDR3aa: CASSRDPQGEQYF
j_gene: TRBJ2-7; v_gene: TRBV6-1; abundance: few; len: 15; d_gene: NA; CDR3nt: TGTGCCAGCAGTGAAGCTTCGGGACGGGCATACGAGCAGTACTTC; CDR3aa: CASSEASGRAYEQYF
j_gene: TRBJ2-7; v_gene: TRBV28; abundance: few; len: 16; d_gene: TRBD2; CDR3nt: TGTGCCAGCAGTTTATCCGGGACTAGCGGGAGTTACGAGCAGTACTTC; CDR3aa: CASSLSGTSGSYEQYF
j_gene: TRBJ2-7; v_gene: TRBV2; abundance: NA; len: 14; d_gene: NA; CDR3nt: TGTGCCAGCAGTGGATCCCGAGGGGGGGCCGAGCAGTACTTC; CDR3aa: CASSGSRGGAEQYF
j_gene: TRBJ1-1; v_gene: TRBV4-3; abundance: many; len: 14; d_gene: NA; CDR3nt: TGCGCCAGCAGGGCGGAGACTAGGAACACTGAAGCTTTCTTT; CDR3aa: CASRAETRNTEAFF
j_gene: TRBJ1-1; v_gene: TRBV28; abundance: many; len: 12; d_gene: NA; CDR3nt: TGTGCCAGCAGCCTTTGGGGTGCTGAAGCTTTCTTT; CDR3aa: CASSLWGAEAFF
j_gene: TRBJ2-1; v_gene: TRBV29-1; abundance: NA; len: 12; d_gene: NA; CDR3nt: TGCAGCGTTCTTTCCGAGGACAATGAGCAGTTCTTC; CDR3aa: CSVLSEDNEQFF
j_gene: TRBJ2-1; v_gene: TRBV5-1; abundance: many; len: 13; d_gene: TRBD1; CDR3nt: TGCGCCAGCAGGGACAGGGGGGATAATGAGCAGTTCTTC; CDR3aa: CASRDRGDNEQFF
j_gene: TRBJ2-7; v_gene: TRBV5-1; abundance: many; len: 16; d_gene: TRBD1; CDR3nt: TGCGCCAGCAGCTTTCGGGACAGTGCAGTCTCCTACGAGCAGTACTTC; CDR3aa: CASSFRDSAVSYEQYF
j_gene: TRBJ2-7; v_gene: TRBV6-1; abundance: few; len: 12; d_gene: NA; CDR3nt: TGTGCCAGCAGTGAAGCGCTGGAGGAGCAGTACTTC; CDR3aa: CASSEALEEQYF
j_gene: TRBJ1-6; v_gene: TRBV28; abundance: NA; len: 18; d_gene: TRBD1; CDR3nt: TGTGCCAGCAGAGCGGGACAGGGGAGGATCGCCTATAATTCACCCCTCCACTTT; CDR3aa: CASRAGQGRIAYNSPLHF
j_gene: TRBJ2-5; v_gene: TRBV12-5; abundance: NA; len: 17; d_gene: NA; CDR3nt: TGTGCCTCCACCCAATACATACGGGCTTTGAAGTTAGAGACCCAGTACTTC; CDR3aa: CASTQYIRALKLETQYF
j_gene: TRBJ1-5; v_gene: TRBV20-1; abundance: NA; len: 18; d_gene: NA; CDR3nt: TGCAGTGCTAGAAGGAGGGCAGGAGCACGTTATAGCAATCAGCCCCAGCATTTT; CDR3aa: CSARRRAGARYSNQPQHF
j_gene: TRBJ2-1; v_gene: TRBV6-1; abundance: NA; len: 14; d_gene: NA; CDR3nt: TGTGCCAGTATGCGGCTAGGGTCCTACAATGAGCAGTTCTTC; CDR3aa: CASMRLGSYNEQFF
j_gene: TRBJ1-2; v_gene: TRBV25-1; abundance: few; len: 14; d_gene: NA; CDR3nt: TGTGCCAGCAGTGAATCAACGGCGGGGACTGGCTACACCTTC; CDR3aa: CASSESTAGTGYTF
j_gene: TRBJ2-5; v_gene: TRBV6-2/TRBV6-3; abundance: few; len: 17; d_gene: NA; CDR3nt: TGTGCCAGCAGTTACTCGAGGGCTCCGGAGGGTTCGTTGACCCAGTACTTC; CDR3aa: CASSYSRAPEGSLTQYF
j_gene: TRBJ2-1; v_gene: TRBV27; abundance: few; len: 11; d_gene: NA; CDR3nt: TGTGCCAGCAAGGGGGGCGGTGAGCAGTTCTTC; CDR3aa: CASKGGGEQFF
j_gene: TRBJ2-1; v_gene: TRBV12-3/TRBV12-4; abundance: NA; len: 14; d_gene: NA; CDR3nt: TGTGCCAGCAGGGGCGGACATGTACTCAATGAGCAGTTCTTC; CDR3aa: CASRGGHVLNEQFF
j_gene: TRBJ2-7; v_gene: TRBV7-9; abundance: NA; len: 15; d_gene: TRBD1; CDR3nt: TGTGCCAGCAGCTCCGACGGGACAGGGACCTACGAGCAGTACTTC; CDR3aa: CASSSDGTGTYEQYF
j_gene: TRBJ2-5; v_gene: TRBV30; abundance: NA; len: 14; d_gene: TRBD2; CDR3nt: TGTGCCTGGAGTGTACTAGCGGGAGGAAGTACCCAGTACTTC; CDR3aa: CAWSVLAGGSTQYF
j_gene: TRBJ2-2; v_gene: TRBV5-1; abundance: many; len: 15; d_gene: TRBD2; CDR3nt: TGCGCCAGCAGCTCTAGACTAGCGGGAACCGGGGAGCTGTTTTTT; CDR3aa: CASSSRLAGTGELFF
j_gene: TRBJ1-4; v_gene: TRBV29-1; abundance: few; len: 15; d_gene: NA; CDR3nt: TGCAGCGTGAAGAAAAAAGGGGGGACTAATGAAAAACTGTTTTTT; CDR3aa: CSVKKKGGTNEKLFF
j_gene: TRBJ2-2; v_gene: TRBV5-1; abundance: many; len: 15; d_gene: NA; CDR3nt: TGCGCCAGCAGCTTGGGGGGACTTTTCACCGGGGAGCTGTTTTTT; CDR3aa: CASSLGGLFTGELFF
j_gene: TRBJ1-5; v_gene: TRBV12-3/TRBV12-4; abundance: few; len: 14; d_gene: NA; CDR3nt: TGTGCCAGCAGTTCCCAGCGGAACAATCAGCCCCAGCATTTT; CDR3aa: CASSSQRNNQPQHF
j_gene: TRBJ2-3; v_gene: TRBV5-1; abundance: few; len: 16; d_gene: TRBD2; CDR3nt: TGCGCCAGCAGCTGGGCCCACGACGGGAGGGCAGATACGCAGTATTTT; CDR3aa: CASSWAHDGRADTQYF
j_gene: TRBJ2-1; v_gene: TRBV7-3; abundance: many; len: 15; d_gene: TRBD2; CDR3nt: TGTGCCAGCAGCGCCAAGGGAGGGAACTACAATGAGCAGTTCTTC; CDR3aa: CASSAKGGNYNEQFF
j_gene: TRBJ2-2; v_gene: TRBV20-1; abundance: NA; len: 13; d_gene: NA; CDR3nt: TGCAGTGCTGGTGGAAGGGACACCGGGGAGCTGTTTTTT; CDR3aa: CSAGGRDTGELFF
j_gene: TRBJ1-4; v_gene: TRBV4-1; abundance: NA; len: 16; d_gene: TRBD1; CDR3nt: TGCGCCAGCAGCCAACATGGACAGGGAATCACTGGGGTACTGTTTTTT; CDR3aa: CASSQHGQGITGVLFF
j_gene: TRBJ1-4; v_gene: TRBV4-3; abundance: NA; len: 14; d_gene: NA; CDR3nt: TGCGCCAGCAGCCAAGGTTTGGTCAATGAAAAACTGTTTTTT; CDR3aa: CASSQGLVNEKLFF
j_gene: TRBJ2-7; v_gene: TRBV27; abundance: few; len: 16; d_gene: TRBD2; CDR3nt: TGTGCCAGCAGTTTATCAGGGACTAGCGGCTTCTACGAGCAGTACTTC; CDR3aa: CASSLSGTSGFYEQYF